A single sample gave rise to the 14 T cell receptor beta chains below, sequenced in a study of T cells in Graves' hyperthyroidism and ophthalmopathy. The investigators amplified TCR beta CDR3 regions from RNA transcripts. The HTBI primer set served for first-round RT-PCR of the TCR CDR3. TCRdb independently ran MiXCR on the multiplex PCR reads; one entry per CDR3 protein. The sample has nearly 600,000 distinct CDR3 sequences, roughly 13% seen once. The sequencing input was blood. These receptor sequences come from a woman aged 30 to 39 with Graves' hyperthyroidism that later progressed to Graves' ophthalmopathy.

This chain's CDR3 is CASRPNTQPLYNEQFF. CDR3 sequence (DNA): TGTGCCAGCAGGCCAAACACTCAACCCCTCTACAATGAGCAGTTCTTC. The chain recombines TRBV5-4 with TRBJ2-1; D remains unclear. The CDR3 consists of 16 residues. Germline CDR1 and CDR2: SGHNT and YYREEE (reference sequence). The germline V and J ends were trimmed by 5 bases and 3 bases, with 18 bases remaining between them. Complete variable domain (other parts from reference TRBV5-4 and TRBJ2-1): ETGVTQSPTHLIKTRGQQVTLRCSSQSGHNTVSWYQQALGQGPQFIFQYYREEENGRGNFPPRFSGLQFPNYSSELNVNALELDDSALYLCASRPNTQPLYNEQFFGPGTRLTVL.

This clonotype came up a few times. A much more abundant neighbour one base away suggests this may be a read error. V is TRBV2 and J is TRBJ2-7; a weak D match, TRBD1 (6 bases). The CDR3 is 13 residues long. Germline V gives CDR1 SNHLY, CDR2 FYNNEI. CDR3 DNA sequence: TGTGCCAGCGGAGGACAGAGCTCCTACGGGCAGTACTTC. It encodes CASGGQSSYGQYF.

This clonotype came up many times. The V gene is TRBV5-1, the J gene TRBJ1-1; TRBD1 might be the D (5 bases). CDR1 SGHRS and CDR2 YFSETQ come from the germline V gene. This CDR3 is built from 15 residues. Trimming pared 4 bases from V and 0 bases from J, leaving 13 bases between. The CDR3 spells CASSPGTSMNTEAFF. Here the CDR3 DNA reads TGCGCCAGCAGCCCCGGGACTTCGATGAACACTGAAGCTTTCTTT.

The table lists this clonotype with many counts. CDR3 sequence reads: CASSVRPTGELFF. CDR3 DNA sequence: TGTGCCAGCAGTGTTAGGCCAACCGGGGAGCTGTTTTTT. This chain links TRBV2 with TRBJ2-2; D gene ambiguous. Trimming pared 4 bases from V and 5 bases from J, leaving 8 bases between. The germline V gene encodes CDR1 SNHLY and CDR2 FYNNEI. This CDR3 has 13 residues.

CDR3 DNA sequence: TGTGCCACCAGCCTCTCCCCGGGGAACACTGAAGCTTTCTTT. Translating gives CATSLSPGNTEAFF. V gene TRBV15 combines with J gene TRBJ1-1; D is undetermined. The V gene's germline CDR1 is LNHNV and CDR2 YYDKDF (reference sequence). V was cut by 5 bases and J by 1 base, with 11 bases left in between. This CDR3 comprises 14 residues.

This clonotype was seen at least ten times. The chain joins TRBV4-2 to TRBJ2-3; 13 bases align to TRBD2. There are 18 residues in the CDR3. V trimming: 3 bases; J trimming: 3 bases; junction bases outside the gene matches: 9. CDR1 is LGHNA and CDR2 is YNFKEQ in the germline V gene. For the CDR3, the DNA is TGTGCCAGCAGCCAGGAGGAGGGACTAGCGGGATTGACAGATACGCAGTATTTT. This gives the protein CASSQEEGLAGLTDTQYF.

There are many counts of this clonotype. The CDR3 is CASSYSHWGEGASYEQYF. CDR3 nucleotides: TGTGCCAGCAGTTACTCGCACTGGGGGGAGGGGGCCTCCTACGAGCAGTACTTC. The genes are TRBV6-5 and TRBJ2-7; D possibly uses TRBD1 or TRBD2 (7 bases each). This CDR3 has 18 residues. Trimming stripped 0 bases from V and 0 bases from J, with 18 bases between. CDR1 is MNHEY and CDR2 is SVGAGI in the germline V gene.

This clonotype has just a few counts. The V and J genes are TRBV5-1 and TRBJ2-2; possibly TRBD1 for D (6 bases). Trimming removed 5 bases from V and 1 base from J, with 12 bases in between. Germline V gene sequence: CDR1 SGHRS, CDR2 YFSETQ. The CDR3 extends over 15 amino acids. The CDR3 reads CASRLGQLNTGELFF. The DNA of the CDR3 is TGCGCCAGCAGACTGGGACAATTGAACACCGGGGAGCTGTTTTTT.

This clonotype has a count of ten or more. The rearrangement links TRBV27 to TRBJ1-1, with a weak D call TRBD1 (5 bases). The V gene's germline CDR1 is MNHEY and CDR2 SMNVEV (reference sequence). The CDR3 extends over 13 amino acids. V was cut by 7 bases and J by 7 bases, with 16 bases left in between. CDR3 nucleotide sequence: TGTGCCAGCACCCCCCCCGGGGGGATTGAAGCTTTCTTT. It encodes CASTPPGGIEAFF.

This clonotype was recorded many times. The chain joins TRBV10-3 to TRBJ1-3; no definite D call. With 3 bases removed from V and 3 bases from J, the gap between germline ends came to 0 bases. The CDR3 sequence is 11 residues long. Germline CDR1 and CDR2: ENHRY and SYGVKD. Written as DNA, the CDR3 is TGTGCCATCAGTGATGGAAACACCATATATTTT. Translated, it gives CAISDGNTIYF.

The sample holds a few counts of this clonotype. V is TRBV19 and J is TRBJ1-5, with D possibly TRBD1 on 6 matching bases. Germline V lookup: CDR1 LNHDA, CDR2 SQIVND (reference sequence). The V gene lost 8 bases and the J gene lost 7 bases, with 24 bases spanning the gap. The CDR3 sequence is 16 residues long. CDR3 region: CASWTTAGAQKQPQHF. The CDR3 DNA reads as TGTGCCAGTTGGACAACCGCGGGGGCGCAGAAACAGCCCCAGCATTTT. Full variable domain (remainder filled in from reference TRBV19 and TRBJ1-5): DGGITQSPKYLFRKEGQNVTLSCEQNLNHDAMYWYRQDPGQGLRLIYYSQIVNDFQKGDIAEGYSVSREKKESFPLTVTSAQKNPTAFYLCASWTTAGAQKQPQHFGDGTRLSIL.

This clonotype occurred many times. The V call is TRBV20-1, the J call TRBJ2-5, with 12 bases lining up with TRBD2. V lost 0 bases to trimming and J lost 5 bases; unmatched junction nucleotides: 4. CDR1 and CDR2 from the germline V gene are DFQATT and SNEGSKA (reference sequence). This CDR3 is 15 amino acids long. The CDR3 DNA is TGCAGTGCTAGAGATTGGACTAGCGGGATTGAGACCCAGTACTTC. It is translated as CSARDWTSGIETQYF.

This clonotype was found many times. The genes are TRBV12-3 or TRBV12-4 and TRBJ1-2, with D unresolved. Between the trimmed V and J ends, which lost 0 bases and 8 bases, there was a span of 13 bases. This CDR3 spans 14 amino acids. Written as DNA, the CDR3 is TGTGCCAGCAGTTTAGCCCCCGGGAGGCCGGGCTACACCTTC. As protein: CASSLAPGRPGYTF.

The rearrangement joins TRBV7-9 to TRBJ2-7; 9 nucleotides align to TRBD1. The CDR3 has 14 residues. From germline, CDR1 is SEHNR and CDR2 FQNEAQ (reference sequence). The V and J ends lost 6 bases and 4 bases, in that order; junction bases with no gene match: 7. Here the CDR3 reads CASRPGTGRYEQYF. The CDR3 DNA reads as TGTGCCAGCAGGCCCGGGACAGGGCGGTACGAGCAGTACTTC.